Listed below are T cell receptor beta chains from one sample, sequenced in a study of Graves' ophthalmopathy and Graves' hyperthyroidism. TCRdb itself ran the multiplex PCR reads through MiXCR, one entry per CDR3 protein. The data hold about 1.1 million distinct CDR3 sequences, with about 35% observed a single time. Sequenced material: peripheral blood or thyroid tissue (not recorded which). The receptors derive from an adult man with Graves' hyperthyroidism. Each CDR3 is given with its conserved first and last residue. D genes are given only for firm matches. The size field is filled for only some rows; it gives once, few, many or a size class.

clone_size	v_call	d_call	j_call	cdr3_nt	cdr3_aa
-	TRBV14	TRBD2	TRBJ2-7	TGTACCAGCAGCCCGCCCGGACTAGCGATTATATACGAGCAGTACTTC	CTSSPPGLAIIYEQYF
many	TRBV14	-	TRBJ2-7	TGTGCCGGGGCATGGGCTTCCTACGAGCAGTACTTC	CAGAWASYEQYF
once	TRBV10-3	-	TRBJ1-5	TGTGCCATCACGAGGGATCCCGACCACGAGCATTTT	CAITRDPDHEHF
-	TRBV2	-	TRBJ2-6	TGTGCCACCCCTCCTGGGGCCAACGTCCTGACTTTC	CATPPGANVLTF
-	TRBV7-9	TRBD1	TRBJ2-7	TGTGCCAGCAGCTTGGGCCCCGGGACAGGGGCGGTCGACGAGCAGTACTTC	CASSLGPGTGAVDEQYF
-	TRBV7-8	-	TRBJ2-7	TGTGCCAGCAGCCCGAAGTGGGCTGAGCAGTACTTC	CASSPKWAEQYF
-	TRBV19	-	TRBJ1-5	TGTGCCAGTAGTCGACTAGCGGGGCCGTATAGCAATCAGCCCCAGCATTTT	CASSRLAGPYSNQPQHF
many	TRBV12-3/TRBV12-4	-	TRBJ1-5	TGTGCCAGCAGTCCGAGGCGTCTCCAGCCCCAGCATTTT	CASSPRRLQPQHF
many	TRBV5-1	TRBD1	TRBJ2-7	TGCGCCAGCAGCCGAGACGGGACAGCCTACGAGCAGTACTTC	CASSRDGTAYEQYF
-	TRBV7-9	-	TRBJ1-2	TGTGCCAGCAGCCCCGGGCCTGTCGTGTTTCGCTACACCTTC	CASSPGPVVFRYTF
few	TRBV19	-	TRBJ2-2	TGTGCCAGTAGTATCTCGCTCGCGGGCACCGGGGAGCTGTTTTTT	CASSISLAGTGELFF
-	TRBV20-1	-	TRBJ1-1	TGCAGTGCTAGAGATCAGGGGATCAACACTGAAGCTTTCTTT	CSARDQGINTEAFF
many	TRBV14	TRBD2	TRBJ2-7	TGTGCCAGCAGCCAAAGACCCGGGACTAGTGTATACGAGCAGTACTTC	CASSQRPGTSVYEQYF
-	TRBV7-9	TRBD2	TRBJ2-5	TGTGCCAGCAGCCCTCGACTAGCGGCAAAGCTGACCCAGTACTTC	CASSPRLAAKLTQYF
-	TRBV24-1	TRBD1	TRBJ2-2	TGTGCCCCCAGAGGGGGCCACACCGGGGAGCTGTTTTTT	CAPRGGHTGELFF
-	TRBV7-9	TRBD1	TRBJ1-2	TGTGCCAGCAGCCCTACCCAGGGGGCTCGGGGCTACACCTTC	CASSPTQGARGYTF
many	TRBV5-8	-	TRBJ1-1	TGTGCCAGCAGCTTCGTCCCCGACACTGAAGCTTTCTTT	CASSFVPDTEAFF
few	TRBV7-9	-	TRBJ1-6	TGTGCCAGCAGCTTGGACAGCAGCCCTAATTCACCCCTCCACTTT	CASSLDSSPNSPLHF
many	TRBV5-8	TRBD1	TRBJ2-5	TGTGCCAGCAGCTCAAACAGGGGGAAGGGGGAGACCCAGTACTTC	CASSSNRGKGETQYF
-	TRBV9	TRBD1	TRBJ1-2	TGTGCCAGCAGCTCGACAGGGTTTGGCTACACCTTC	CASSSTGFGYTF
-	TRBV10-3	TRBD2	TRBJ2-7	TGTGCCATCAGTGAGTCGACTAGCGGAGAGCAGTACTTC	CAISESTSGEQYF
many	TRBV11-2	-	TRBJ1-1	TGTGCCAGCAGCTCAGGGCGCAGATGGAGTAACACTGAAGCTTTCTTT	CASSSGRRWSNTEAFF
few	TRBV9	-	TRBJ1-5	TGTGCCAGCAGCTTAGATTTTGGCGGACAGCCCCAGCATTTT	CASSLDFGGQPQHF
-	TRBV12-3/TRBV12-4	TRBD1	TRBJ1-1	TGTGCCAGCAGACCTATACCGGGACAGCCGAACACTGAAGCTTTCTTT	CASRPIPGQPNTEAFF
few	TRBV5-6	-	TRBJ2-5	TGTGCCAGCAGCCCCCGAGGACTAAAACAAGAGACCCAGTACTTC	CASSPRGLKQETQYF